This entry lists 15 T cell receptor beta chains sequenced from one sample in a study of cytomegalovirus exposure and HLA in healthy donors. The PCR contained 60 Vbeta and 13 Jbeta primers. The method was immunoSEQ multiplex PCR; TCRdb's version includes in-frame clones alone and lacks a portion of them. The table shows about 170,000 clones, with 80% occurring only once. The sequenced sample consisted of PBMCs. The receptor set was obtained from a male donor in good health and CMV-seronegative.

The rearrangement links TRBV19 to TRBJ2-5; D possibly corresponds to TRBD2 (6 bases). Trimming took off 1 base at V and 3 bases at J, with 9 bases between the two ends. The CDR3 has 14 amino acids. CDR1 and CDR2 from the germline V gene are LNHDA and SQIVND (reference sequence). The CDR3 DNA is TGTGCCAGTAGTATAGGTAGCGGAGAAGAGACCCAGTACTTC. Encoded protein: CASSIGSGEETQYF.

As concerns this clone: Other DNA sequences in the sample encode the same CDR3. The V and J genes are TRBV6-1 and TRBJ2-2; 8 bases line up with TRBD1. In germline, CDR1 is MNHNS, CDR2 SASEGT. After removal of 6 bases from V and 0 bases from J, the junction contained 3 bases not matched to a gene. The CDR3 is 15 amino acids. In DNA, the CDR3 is TGTGCCAGCAGCGACAGGGGAGCGAACACCGGGGAGCTGTTTTTT. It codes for CASSDRGANTGELFF.

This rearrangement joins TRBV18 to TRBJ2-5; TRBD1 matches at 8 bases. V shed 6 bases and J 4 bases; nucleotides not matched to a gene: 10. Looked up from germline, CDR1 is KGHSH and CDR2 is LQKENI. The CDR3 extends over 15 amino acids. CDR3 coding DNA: TGTGCCAGCTCGCCCATGACAGGGGAAGGAGAGACCCAGTACTTC. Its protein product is CASSPMTGEGETQYF. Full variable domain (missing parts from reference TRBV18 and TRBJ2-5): NAGVMQNPRHLVRRRGQEARLRCSPMKGHSHVYWYRQLPEEGLKFMVYLQKENIIDESGMPKERFSAEFPKEGPSILRIQQVVRGDSAAYFCASSPMTGEGETQYFGPGTRLLVL.

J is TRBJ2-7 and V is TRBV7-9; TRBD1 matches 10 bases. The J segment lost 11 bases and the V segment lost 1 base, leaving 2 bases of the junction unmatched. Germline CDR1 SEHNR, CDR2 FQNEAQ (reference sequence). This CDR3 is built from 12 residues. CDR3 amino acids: CASSLGGQGKYF. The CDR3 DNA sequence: TGTGCCAGCAGCTTAGGGGGACAGGGGAAGTACTTC.

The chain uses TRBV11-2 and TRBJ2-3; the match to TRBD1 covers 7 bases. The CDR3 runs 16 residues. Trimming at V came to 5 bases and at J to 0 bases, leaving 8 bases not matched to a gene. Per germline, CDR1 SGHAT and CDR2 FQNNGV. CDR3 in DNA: TGTGCCAGCAGCCTCCAGGGGGTCCCTAGCACAGATACGCAGTATTTT. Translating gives CASSLQGVPSTDTQYF.

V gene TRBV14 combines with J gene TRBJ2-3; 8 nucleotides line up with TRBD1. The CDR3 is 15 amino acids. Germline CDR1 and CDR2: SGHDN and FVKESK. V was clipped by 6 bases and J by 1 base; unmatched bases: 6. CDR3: CASRLQGGRTDTQYF. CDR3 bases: TGTGCCAGCAGGCTACAGGGGGGCCGCACAGATACGCAGTATTTT.

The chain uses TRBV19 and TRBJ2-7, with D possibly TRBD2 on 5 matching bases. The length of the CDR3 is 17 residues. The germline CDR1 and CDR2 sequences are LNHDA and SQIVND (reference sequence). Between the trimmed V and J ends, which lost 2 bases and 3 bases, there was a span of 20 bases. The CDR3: CASSIHSGTSSLYEQYF. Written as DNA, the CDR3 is TGTGCCAGTAGTATACATTCCGGAACTAGTTCTCTCTACGAGCAGTACTTC.

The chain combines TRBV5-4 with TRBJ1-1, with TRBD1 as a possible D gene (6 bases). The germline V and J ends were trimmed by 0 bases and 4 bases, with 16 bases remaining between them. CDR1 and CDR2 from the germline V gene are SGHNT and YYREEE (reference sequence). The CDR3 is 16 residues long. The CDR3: CASSLDLGGQGTEAFF. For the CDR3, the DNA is TGTGCCAGCAGCTTGGACCTCGGGGGGCAGGGCACTGAAGCTTTCTTT.

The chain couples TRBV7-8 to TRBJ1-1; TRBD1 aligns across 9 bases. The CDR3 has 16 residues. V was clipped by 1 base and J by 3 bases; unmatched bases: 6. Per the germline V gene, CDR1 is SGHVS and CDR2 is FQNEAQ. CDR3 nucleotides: TGTGCCAGCAGCTTAGGGACAGGGGCCCATTACACTGAAGCTTTCTTT. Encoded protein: CASSLGTGAHYTEAFF.

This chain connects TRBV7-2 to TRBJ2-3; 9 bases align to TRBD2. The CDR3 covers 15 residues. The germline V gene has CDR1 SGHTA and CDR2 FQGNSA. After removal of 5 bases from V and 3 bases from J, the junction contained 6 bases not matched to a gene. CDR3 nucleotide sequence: TGTGCCAGCAGCGGCGGGGGGGCCGGGACAGATACGCAGTATTTT. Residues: CASSGGGAGTDTQYF.

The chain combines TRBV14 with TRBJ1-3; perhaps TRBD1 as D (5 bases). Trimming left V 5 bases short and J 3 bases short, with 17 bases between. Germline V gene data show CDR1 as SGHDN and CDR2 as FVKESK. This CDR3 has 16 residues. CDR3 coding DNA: TGTGCCAGCAGCAGCCACTGGTCAGGGTTTGGAAACACCATATATTTT. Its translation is CASSSHWSGFGNTIYF.

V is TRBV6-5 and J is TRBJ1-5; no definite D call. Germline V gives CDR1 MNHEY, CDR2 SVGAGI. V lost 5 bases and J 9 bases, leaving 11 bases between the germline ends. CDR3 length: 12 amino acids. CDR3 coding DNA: TGTGCCAGCAGTACCCCCCCGGGGCCCCAGCATTTT. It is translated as CASSTPPGPQHF.

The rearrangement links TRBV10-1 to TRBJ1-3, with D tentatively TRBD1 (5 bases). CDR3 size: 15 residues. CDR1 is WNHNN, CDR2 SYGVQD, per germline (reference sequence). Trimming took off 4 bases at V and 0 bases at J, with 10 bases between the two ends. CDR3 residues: CASSVDSNSGNTIYF. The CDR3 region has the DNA TGCGCCAGCAGTGTCGACAGTAACTCTGGAAACACCATATATTTT.

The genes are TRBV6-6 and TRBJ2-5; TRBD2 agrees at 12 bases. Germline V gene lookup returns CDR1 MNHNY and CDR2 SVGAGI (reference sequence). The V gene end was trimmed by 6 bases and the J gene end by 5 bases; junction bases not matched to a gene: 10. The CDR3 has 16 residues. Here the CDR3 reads CASRGTSGGPRETQYF. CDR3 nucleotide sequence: TGTGCCAGCAGGGGTACTAGCGGGGGGCCGAGGGAGACCCAGTACTTC.

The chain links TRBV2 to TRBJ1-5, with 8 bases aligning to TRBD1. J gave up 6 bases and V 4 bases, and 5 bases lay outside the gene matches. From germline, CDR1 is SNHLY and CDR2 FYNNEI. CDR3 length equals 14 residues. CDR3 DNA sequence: TGTGCCAGCAGTGGAACAGGGGGGACTCAGCCCCAGCATTTT. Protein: CASSGTGGTQPQHF.